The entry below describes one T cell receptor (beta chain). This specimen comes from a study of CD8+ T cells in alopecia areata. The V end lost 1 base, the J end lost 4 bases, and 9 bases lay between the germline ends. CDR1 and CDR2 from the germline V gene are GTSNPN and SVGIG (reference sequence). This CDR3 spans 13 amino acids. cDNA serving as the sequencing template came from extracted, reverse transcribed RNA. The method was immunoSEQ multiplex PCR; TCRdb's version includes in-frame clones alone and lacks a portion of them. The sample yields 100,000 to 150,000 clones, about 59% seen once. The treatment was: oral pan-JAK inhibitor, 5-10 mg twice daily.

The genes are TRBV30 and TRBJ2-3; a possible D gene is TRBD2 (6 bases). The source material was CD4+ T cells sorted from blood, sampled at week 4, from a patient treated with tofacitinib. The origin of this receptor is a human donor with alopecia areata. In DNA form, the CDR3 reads TGTGCCTGGAGTGCCGGGACTGCAGATACGCAGTATTTT. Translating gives CAWSAGTADTQYF.